This T cell receptor (beta chain) comes out of a study of T-cell memory formation after mild COVID-19. General observations from the study: Several responding clones turned up in pre-infection memory, indicating that cross-reactive memory may have taken part.

To note about this clonotype: Its antigen remains unknown.

TCRdb reprocessed the 5' RACE reads with MiXCR, giving one entry per CDR3 protein. The sample contains about 57,000 distinct CDR3 sequences, roughly an eighth of which appear only once. The receptor's source is a man aged 18-30 years who had mild COVID-19 (a few samples of this study predate the infection). Cell type and time point are not known. Sequencing was carried out using PBMCs or a T cell subset sorted from them (not recorded which).

The CDR3, as DNA: TGTGCCAGCAGCTTTAAGGGAAATCAGCCCCAGCATTTT. Protein product: CASSFKGNQPQHF. The V and J genes are TRBV5-6 and TRBJ1-5; D is unclear. Germline V gene lookup returns CDR1 SGHDT and CDR2 YYEEEE. The V gene lost 2 bases and the J gene lost 4 bases, with 7 bases spanning the gap. The CDR3 is 13 amino acids.